One sample yielded the 10 T cell receptor beta chains listed below, sequenced in a study of blood T cell repertoires in COVID-19. Method: immunoSEQ multiplex PCR; TCRdb's copy keeps in-frame clones and lacks some. The sample shows over 50,000 clones, about 90% of them seen only once. Input material: peripheral blood. The origin of the receptors is a human donor in a cohort sampled during active COVID-19.

The chain employs TRBV5-1 and TRBJ2-7; 9 bases map to TRBD1. The V and J ends lost 3 bases and 5 bases, in that order; junction bases with no gene match: 15. CDR1 SGHRS and CDR2 YFSETQ come from the germline V gene. The CDR3 runs 17 residues. Here the CDR3 reads CASSWSLNGQGPDEQYF. The CDR3, as DNA: TGCGCCAGCAGCTGGTCCTTAAACGGACAGGGGCCCGACGAGCAGTACTTC.

The J gene is TRBJ2-7, the V gene TRBV14, with D possibly TRBD1 on 6 matching bases. Germline assignment: CDR1 SGHDN and CDR2 FVKESK. This CDR3 has 14 amino acids. V was trimmed by 3 bases and J by 2 bases, leaving 11 bases between them. CDR3 nucleotides: TGTGCCAGCAGCCAGGTTACAGGGCCCTACGAGCAGTACTTC. It yields the protein CASSQVTGPYEQYF. The variable domain in full, completed from reference TRBV14 and TRBJ2-7, reads EAGVTQFPSHSVIEKGQTVTLRCDPISGHDNLYWYRRVMGKEIKFLLHFVKESKQDESGMPNNRFLAERTGGTYSTLKVQPAELEDSGVYFCASSQVTGPYEQYFGPGTRLTVT.

This chain joins TRBV7-2 and TRBJ2-1; 8 bases align to TRBD1. This CDR3 spans 16 amino acids. Germline V gene data show CDR1 as SGHTA and CDR2 as FQGNSA. The V and J ends lost 5 bases and 4 bases, in that order; junction bases with no gene match: 10. CDR3 residues: CASSLLGTGNYNEQFF. CDR3 coding DNA: TGTGCCAGCAGCCTCCTGGGGACAGGAAATTACAATGAGCAGTTCTTC.

V is TRBV5-1 and J is TRBJ2-1, with D perhaps TRBD1 (6 bases). The germline gives CDR1 SGHRS, CDR2 YFSETQ. CDR3 length equals 12 residues. The V gene lost 4 bases and the J gene lost 10 bases, with 12 bases spanning the gap. In DNA, the CDR3 is TGCGCCAGCAGCCTGGGGGCAGGGGAGCAGTTCTTC. Its protein product is CASSLGAGEQFF.

The chain carries TRBV7-2 and TRBJ2-1; 13 bases fit TRBD2. Germline loops: CDR1 SGHTA, CDR2 FQGNSA. The ends lost 5 bases at V and 1 base at J; junction bases unmatched: 2. The CDR3 extends over 16 amino acids. The CDR3 protein is CASSGGLAGSYNEQFF. The CDR3 nucleotides are TGTGCCAGCAGCGGGGGACTAGCGGGGTCCTACAATGAGCAGTTCTTC. The full variable domain, its missing parts supplied by reference TRBV7-2 and TRBJ2-1, is GAGVSQSPSNKVTEKGKDVELRCDPISGHTALYWYRQSLGQGLEFLIYFQGNSAPDKSGLPSDRFSAERTGGSVSTLTIQRTQQEDSAVYLCASSGGLAGSYNEQFFGPGTRLTVL.

This chain connects TRBV21-1 to TRBJ2-7; the D call in the table, TRBD1, was not verified against the DNA. TRBV21-1 is recorded as a pseudogene. The CDR3 spans 16 residues. CDR3 DNA sequence: TGTGCCAGCAGCAAAGACCCTAGACAGCCAACCTACGAGCAGTACTTC. This encodes CASSKDPRQPTYEQYF.

The chain has TRBV28 and TRBJ2-4; possibly TRBD1 for D (5 bases). Germline loops: CDR1 MDHEN, CDR2 SYDVKM. Trimming cost V 9 bases and J 6 bases, with 24 bases left between them. The CDR3 has 16 amino acids. CDR3 nucleotides: TGTGCCAGGAAGCGCCCCCGGCTTCTAAGGGGAAACATTCAGTACTTC. Encoded protein: CARKRPRLLRGNIQYF.

The J gene is TRBJ2-1, the V gene TRBV2; 8 bases match TRBD2. This CDR3 is 12 amino acids long. The ends lost 6 bases at V and 8 bases at J; junction bases unmatched: 3. Germline values: CDR1 SNHLY, CDR2 FYNNEI. The DNA of the CDR3 is TGTGCCAGCAGGACGGGAGGGGATGAGCAGTTCTTC. Its protein product is CASRTGGDEQFF. The full variable domain, in which reference TRBV2 and TRBJ2-1 provide the parts outside the CDR3, is EPEVTQTPSHQVTQMGQEVILRCVPISNHLYFYWYRQILGQKVEFLVSFYNNEISEKSEIFDDQFSVERPDGSNFTLKIRSTKLEDSAMYFCASRTGGDEQFFGPGTRLTVL.

This chain connects TRBV28 to TRBJ2-1, with TRBD2 matching over 10 bases. The germline CDR1 and CDR2 sequences are MDHEN and SYDVKM. V shed 5 bases and J 4 bases; nucleotides not matched to a gene: 11. The CDR3 is 17 amino acids. The chain's CDR3 is CASSLRLSSGGYNEQFF. CDR3 DNA sequence: TGTGCCAGCAGTCTAAGACTTTCTAGCGGGGGTTACAATGAGCAGTTCTTC.

DNA for the CDR3: TGTGCCAGCTCAAGAACTAGCGGGGGCTCCTACAATGAGCAGTTCTTC. This codes for CASSRTSGGSYNEQFF. V is TRBV18 and J is TRBJ2-1; 11 nucleotides line up with TRBD2. The CDR3 sequence is 16 residues long. The V gene's germline CDR1 is KGHSH and CDR2 LQKENI. V shed 5 bases and J 0 bases; nucleotides not matched to a gene: 3.